This T cell receptor (beta chain) was identified during a study of response to subunit inactivated influenza vaccine. TCRdb reanalysed the RT-PCR reads using MiXCR and keeps one entry per CDR3 protein. The table lists about half a million distinct CDR3 sequences, approximately 24% of them singletons, with about 1.9% in the top ten. This clonotype was sampled from a man between 50 and 59 years old who received an inactivated influenza vaccine. The sequencing here drew on CD4+ T cells sorted from PBMCs, taken 4 to 6 days after vaccination.

CDR3 bases: TGTGCCAGCTCACTTCTCAGCGGGAGGGCCCACAATGAGCAGTTCTTC. It specifies CASSLLSGRAHNEQFF. This chain connects TRBV18 to TRBJ2-1; 10 nucleotides agree with TRBD2. Germline assignment: CDR1 KGHSH and CDR2 LQKENI. Trimming took 4 bases from V and 5 from J; bases not matched to a gene: 8. The CDR3 has 16 residues.